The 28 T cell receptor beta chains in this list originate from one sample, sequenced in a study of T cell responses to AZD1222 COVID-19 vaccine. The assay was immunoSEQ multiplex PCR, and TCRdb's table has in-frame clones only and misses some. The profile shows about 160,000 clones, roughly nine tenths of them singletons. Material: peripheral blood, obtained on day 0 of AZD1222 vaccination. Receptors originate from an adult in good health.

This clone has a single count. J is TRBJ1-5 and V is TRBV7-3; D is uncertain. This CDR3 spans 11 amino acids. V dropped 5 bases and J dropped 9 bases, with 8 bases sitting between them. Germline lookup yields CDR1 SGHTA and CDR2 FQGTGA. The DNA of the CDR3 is TGTGCCAGCAGCCCGACCCGGCCCCAGCATTTT. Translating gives CASSPTRPQHF.

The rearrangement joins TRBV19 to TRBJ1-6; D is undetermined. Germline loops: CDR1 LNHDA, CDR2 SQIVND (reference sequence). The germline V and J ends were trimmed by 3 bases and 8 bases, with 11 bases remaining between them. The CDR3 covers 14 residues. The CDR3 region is CASSISGRDSPLHF. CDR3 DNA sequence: TGTGCCAGTAGTATTAGCGGCCGAGATTCACCCCTCCACTTT.

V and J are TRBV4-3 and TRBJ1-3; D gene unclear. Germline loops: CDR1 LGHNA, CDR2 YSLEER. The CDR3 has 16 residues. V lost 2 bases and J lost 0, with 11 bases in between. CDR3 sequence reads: CASSQMWGDSGNTIYF. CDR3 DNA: TGCGCCAGCAGCCAAATGTGGGGAGACTCTGGAAACACCATATATTTT.

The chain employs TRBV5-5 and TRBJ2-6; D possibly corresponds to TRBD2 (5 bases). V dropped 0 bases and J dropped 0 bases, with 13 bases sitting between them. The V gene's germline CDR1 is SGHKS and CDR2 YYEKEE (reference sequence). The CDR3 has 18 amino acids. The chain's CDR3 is CASSLVGVTNSGANVLTF. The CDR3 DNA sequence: TGTGCCAGCAGCTTGGTCGGGGTTACCAACTCTGGGGCCAACGTCCTGACTTTC.

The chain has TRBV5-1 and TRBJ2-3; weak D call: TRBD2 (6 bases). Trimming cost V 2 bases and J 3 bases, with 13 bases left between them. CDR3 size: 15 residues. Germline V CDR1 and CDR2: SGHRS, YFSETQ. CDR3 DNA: TGCGCCAGCAGCTTCGGGGGAGCTGGGACAGATACGCAGTATTTT. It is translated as CASSFGGAGTDTQYF.

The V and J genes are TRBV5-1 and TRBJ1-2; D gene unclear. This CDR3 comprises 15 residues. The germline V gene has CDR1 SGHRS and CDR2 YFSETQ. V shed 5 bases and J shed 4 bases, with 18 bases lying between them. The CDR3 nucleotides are TGCGCCAGCAGTCCCCGACCCACCGGGAGCTATGGCTACACCTTC. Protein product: CASSPRPTGSYGYTF.

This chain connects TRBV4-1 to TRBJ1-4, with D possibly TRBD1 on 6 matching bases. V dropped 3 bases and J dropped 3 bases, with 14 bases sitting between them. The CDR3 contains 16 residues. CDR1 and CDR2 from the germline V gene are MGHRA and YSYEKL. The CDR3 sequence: CASSHQPTGSNEKLFF. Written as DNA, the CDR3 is TGCGCCAGCAGCCATCAGCCTACAGGGTCTAATGAAAAACTGTTTTTT.

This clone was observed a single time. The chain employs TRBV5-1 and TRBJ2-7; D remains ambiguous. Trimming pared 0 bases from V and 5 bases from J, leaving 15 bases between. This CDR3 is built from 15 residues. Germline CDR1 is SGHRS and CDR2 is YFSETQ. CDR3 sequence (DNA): TGCGCCAGCAGCTTGGGTTCTGGGATTATGAACGAGCAGTACTTC. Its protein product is CASSLGSGIMNEQYF.

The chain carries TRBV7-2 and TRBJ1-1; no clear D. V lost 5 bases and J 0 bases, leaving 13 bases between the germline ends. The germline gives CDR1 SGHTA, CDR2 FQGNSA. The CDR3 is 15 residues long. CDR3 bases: TGTGCCAGCAGCCCGCGGGAAGGGATGAACACTGAAGCTTTCTTT. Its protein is CASSPREGMNTEAFF.

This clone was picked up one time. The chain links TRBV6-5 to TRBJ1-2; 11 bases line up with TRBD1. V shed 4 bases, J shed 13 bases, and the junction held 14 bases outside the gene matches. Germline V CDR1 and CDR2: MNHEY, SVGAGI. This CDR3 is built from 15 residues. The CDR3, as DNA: TGTGCCAGCAGTTCCTGGACAGGGGGCGCCCCGGAGGTCACCTTC. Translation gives CASSSWTGGAPEVTF.

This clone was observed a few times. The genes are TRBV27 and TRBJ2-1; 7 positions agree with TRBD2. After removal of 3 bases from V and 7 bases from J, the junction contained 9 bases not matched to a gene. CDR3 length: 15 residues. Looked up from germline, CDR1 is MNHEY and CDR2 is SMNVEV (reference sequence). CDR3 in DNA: TGTGCCAGCAGTTTGAGAGCGGGACGGGTGAATGAGCAGTTCTTC. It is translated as CASSLRAGRVNEQFF.

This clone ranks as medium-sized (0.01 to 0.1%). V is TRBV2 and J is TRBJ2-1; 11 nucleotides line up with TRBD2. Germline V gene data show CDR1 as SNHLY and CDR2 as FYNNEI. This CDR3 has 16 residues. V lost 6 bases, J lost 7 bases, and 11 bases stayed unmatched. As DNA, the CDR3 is TGTGCCAGCAGCGGACCGGGACTAGCGGTAGGGAATGAGCAGTTCTTC. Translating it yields CASSGPGLAVGNEQFF.

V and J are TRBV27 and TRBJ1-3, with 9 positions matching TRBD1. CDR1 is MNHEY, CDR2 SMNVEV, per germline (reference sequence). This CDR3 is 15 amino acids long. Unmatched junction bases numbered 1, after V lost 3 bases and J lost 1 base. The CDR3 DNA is TGTGCCAGCAGTTTGGGGACAGGGTCTGGAAACACCATATATTTT. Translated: CASSLGTGSGNTIYF.

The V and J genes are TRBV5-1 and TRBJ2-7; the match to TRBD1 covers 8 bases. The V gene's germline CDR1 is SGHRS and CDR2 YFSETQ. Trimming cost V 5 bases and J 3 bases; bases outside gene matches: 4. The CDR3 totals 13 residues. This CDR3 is CASSPGGYYEQYF. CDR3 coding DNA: TGCGCCAGCAGTCCAGGGGGCTACTACGAGCAGTACTTC. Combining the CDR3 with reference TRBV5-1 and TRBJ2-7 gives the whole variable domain KAGVTQTPRYLIKTRGQQVTLSCSPISGHRSVSWYQQTPGQGLQFLFEYFSETQRNKGNFPGRFSGRQFSNSRSEMNVSTLELGDSALYLCASSPGGYYEQYFGPGTRLTVT.

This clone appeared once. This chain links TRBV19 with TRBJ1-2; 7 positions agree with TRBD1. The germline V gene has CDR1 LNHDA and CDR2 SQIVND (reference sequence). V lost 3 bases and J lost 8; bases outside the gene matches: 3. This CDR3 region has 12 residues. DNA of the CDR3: TGTGCCAGTAGTATCAGACAGGGAGGCTACACCTTC. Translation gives CASSIRQGGYTF.

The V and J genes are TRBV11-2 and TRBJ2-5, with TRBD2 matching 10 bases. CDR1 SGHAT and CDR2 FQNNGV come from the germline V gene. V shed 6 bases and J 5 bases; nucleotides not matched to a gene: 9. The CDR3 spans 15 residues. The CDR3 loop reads CASRGAGGRGETQYF. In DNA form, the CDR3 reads TGTGCCAGCAGGGGAGCGGGAGGGCGTGGGGAGACCCAGTACTTC.

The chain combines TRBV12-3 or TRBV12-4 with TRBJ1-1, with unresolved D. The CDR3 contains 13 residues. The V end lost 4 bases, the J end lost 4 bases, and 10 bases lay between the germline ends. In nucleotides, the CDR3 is TGTGCCAGCAGTTGGGCAGTGGGCACTGAAGCTTTCTTT. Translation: CASSWAVGTEAFF.

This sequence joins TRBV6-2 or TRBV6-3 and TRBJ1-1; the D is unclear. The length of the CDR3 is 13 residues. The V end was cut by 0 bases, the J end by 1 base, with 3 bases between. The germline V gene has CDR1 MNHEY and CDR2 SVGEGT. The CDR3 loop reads CASSYSSNTEAFF. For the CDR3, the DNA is TGTGCCAGCAGTTACTCGTCGAACACTGAAGCTTTCTTT.

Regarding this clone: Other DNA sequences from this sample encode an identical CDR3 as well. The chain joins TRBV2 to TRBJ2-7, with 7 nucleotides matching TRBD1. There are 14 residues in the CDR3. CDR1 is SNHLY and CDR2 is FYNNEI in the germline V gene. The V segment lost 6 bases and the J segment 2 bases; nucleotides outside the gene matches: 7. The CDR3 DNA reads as TGTGCCAGCAGGCTATCAGGGACAGCCTACGAGCAGTACTTC. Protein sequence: CASRLSGTAYEQYF.

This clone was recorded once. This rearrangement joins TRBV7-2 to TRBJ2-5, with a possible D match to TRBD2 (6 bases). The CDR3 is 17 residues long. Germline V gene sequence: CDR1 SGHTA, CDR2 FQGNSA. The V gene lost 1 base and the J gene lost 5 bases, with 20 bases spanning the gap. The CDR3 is CASSLVSGTAGKETQYF. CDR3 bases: TGTGCCAGCAGCTTAGTTAGTGGTACGGCGGGAAAGGAGACCCAGTACTTC.

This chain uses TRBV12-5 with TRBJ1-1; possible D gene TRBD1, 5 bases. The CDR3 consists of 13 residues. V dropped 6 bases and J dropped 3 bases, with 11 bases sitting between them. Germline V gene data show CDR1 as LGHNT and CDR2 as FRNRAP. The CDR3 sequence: CASGHGTYTEAFF. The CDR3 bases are TGTGCTAGTGGCCATGGGACCTACACTGAAGCTTTCTTT.

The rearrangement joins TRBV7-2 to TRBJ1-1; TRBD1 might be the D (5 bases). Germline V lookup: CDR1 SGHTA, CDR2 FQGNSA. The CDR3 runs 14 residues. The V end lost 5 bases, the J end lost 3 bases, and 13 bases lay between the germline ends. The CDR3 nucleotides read TGTGCCAGCAGCCCGTCAGGGAGTCACACTGAAGCTTTCTTT. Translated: CASSPSGSHTEAFF. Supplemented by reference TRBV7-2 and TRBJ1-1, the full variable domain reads GAGVSQSPSNKVTEKGKDVELRCDPISGHTALYWYRQSLGQGLEFLIYFQGNSAPDKSGLPSDRFSAERTGGSVSTLTIQRTQQEDSAVYLCASSPSGSHTEAFFGQGTRLTVV.

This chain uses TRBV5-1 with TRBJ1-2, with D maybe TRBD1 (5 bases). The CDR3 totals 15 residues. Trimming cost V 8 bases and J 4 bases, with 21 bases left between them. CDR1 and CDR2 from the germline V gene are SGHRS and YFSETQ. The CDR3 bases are TGCGCCAGTGGGTCTCGGGACGGAGGGAGCTATGGCTACACCTTC. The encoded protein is CASGSRDGGSYGYTF. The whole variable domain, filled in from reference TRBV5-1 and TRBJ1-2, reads KAGVTQTPRYLIKTRGQQVTLSCSPISGHRSVSWYQQTPGQGLQFLFEYFSETQRNKGNFPGRFSGRQFSNSRSEMNVSTLELGDSALYLCASGSRDGGSYGYTFGSGTRLTVV.

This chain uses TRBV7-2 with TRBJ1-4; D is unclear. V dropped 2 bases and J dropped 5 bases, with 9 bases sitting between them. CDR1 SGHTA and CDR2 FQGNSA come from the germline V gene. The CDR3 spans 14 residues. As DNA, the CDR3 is TGTGCCAGCAGCTTATCACGGATGAATGAAAAACTGTTTTTT. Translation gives CASSLSRMNEKLFF. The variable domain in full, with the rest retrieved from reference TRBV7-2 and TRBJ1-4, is GAGVSQSPSNKVTEKGKDVELRCDPISGHTALYWYRQSLGQGLEFLIYFQGNSAPDKSGLPSDRFSAERTGGSVSTLTIQRTQQEDSAVYLCASSLSRMNEKLFFGSGTQLSVL.

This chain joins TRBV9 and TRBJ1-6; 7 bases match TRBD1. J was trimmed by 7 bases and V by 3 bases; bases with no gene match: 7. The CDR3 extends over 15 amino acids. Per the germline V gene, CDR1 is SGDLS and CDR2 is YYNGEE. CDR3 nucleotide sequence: TGTGCCAGCAGCGCTACGGGACAGATAAATTCACCCCTCCACTTT. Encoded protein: CASSATGQINSPLHF.

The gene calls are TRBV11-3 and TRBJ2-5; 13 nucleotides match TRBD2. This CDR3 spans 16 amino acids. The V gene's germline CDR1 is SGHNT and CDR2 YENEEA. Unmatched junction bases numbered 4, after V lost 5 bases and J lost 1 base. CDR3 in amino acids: CASSLRTSGGQETQYF. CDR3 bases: TGTGCCAGCAGCCTCAGGACTAGCGGGGGCCAAGAGACCCAGTACTTC.

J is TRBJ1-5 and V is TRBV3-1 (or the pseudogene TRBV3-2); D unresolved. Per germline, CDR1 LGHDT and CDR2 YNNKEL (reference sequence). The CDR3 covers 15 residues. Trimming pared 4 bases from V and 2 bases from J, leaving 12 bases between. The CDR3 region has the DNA TGTGCCAGCAGCCCAAGTCGGGCCGGCAATCAGCCCCAGCATTTT. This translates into CASSPSRAGNQPQHF.

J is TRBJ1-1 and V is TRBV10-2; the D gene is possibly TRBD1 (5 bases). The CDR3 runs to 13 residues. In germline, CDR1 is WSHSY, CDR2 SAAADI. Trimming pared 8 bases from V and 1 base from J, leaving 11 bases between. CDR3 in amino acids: CASALGPNTEAFF. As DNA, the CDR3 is TGCGCCAGCGCACTGGGGCCGAACACTGAAGCTTTCTTT.